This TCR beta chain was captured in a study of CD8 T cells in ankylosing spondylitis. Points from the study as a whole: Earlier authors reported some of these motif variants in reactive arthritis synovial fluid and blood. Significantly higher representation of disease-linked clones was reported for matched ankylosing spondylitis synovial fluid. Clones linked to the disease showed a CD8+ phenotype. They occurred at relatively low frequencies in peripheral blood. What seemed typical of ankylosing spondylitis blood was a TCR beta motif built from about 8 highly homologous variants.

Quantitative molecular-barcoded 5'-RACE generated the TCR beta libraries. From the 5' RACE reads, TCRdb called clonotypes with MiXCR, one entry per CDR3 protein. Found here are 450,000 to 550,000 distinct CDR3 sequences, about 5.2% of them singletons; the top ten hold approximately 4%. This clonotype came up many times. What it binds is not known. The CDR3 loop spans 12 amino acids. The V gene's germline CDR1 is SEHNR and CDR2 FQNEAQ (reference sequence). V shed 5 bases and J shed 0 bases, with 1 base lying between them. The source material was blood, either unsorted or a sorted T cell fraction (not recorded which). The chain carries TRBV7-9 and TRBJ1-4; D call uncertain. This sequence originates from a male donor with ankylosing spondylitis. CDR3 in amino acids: CASSATNEKLFF. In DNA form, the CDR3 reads TGTGCCAGCAGCGCAACTAATGAAAAACTGTTTTTT.